The sequence of this T cell receptor (beta chain) was determined in a study of CD8+ T cells in alopecia areata listed by TCRdb under 2018. Context from the whole study: The treated patients took part in an open-label pilot trial in which moderate-to-severe alopecia areata was treated with oral tofacitinib at 5 to 10 mg twice daily. RNA was extracted with the PAXgene miRNA kit for fixed scalp, the miRNeasy kit for PBMCs, and the RNeasy kit for mouse skin. Patients received tofacitinib for 6 to 18 months and were then followed off drug for 6 months to check for delayed response and recurrence. Patients on tofacitinib were biopsied at baseline and after 4 and 24 weeks of treatment, and several of the patients also had a later scalp biopsy. High-throughput TCRbeta sequencing was used to examine T cell clonal expansion in alopecia areata in both the C3H/HeJ mouse model and human patients. Scalp clonality was compared among normal scalp (n=4), patchy alopecia areata scalp (n=8), and alopecia totalis/universalis scalp (n=8). TCRbeta CDR3 regions were amplified by immunoSEQ multiplex PCR with 35 Vbeta forward and 13 Jbeta reverse primers. Human TCRbeta sequencing covered scalp tissue and sorted CD4+ and CD8+ peripheral blood T cells from patchy and totalis/universalis alopecia areata patients and healthy controls.

In light of the paper, this sample's time point label describes: baseline before oral tofacitinib. Peripheral blood and lesional scalp punch biopsies were obtained from patients with alopecia areata. PBMCs were separated by density centrifugation and stained for CD3, CD4 and CD8, after which CD4+ and CD8+ T cells were sorted on a FACSAria. Study-level results and caveats: Compared with normal scalp, lesional scalp had higher clonality and more expanded CD8+ clones, particularly in alopecia totalis/universalis, a pattern that suggests antigenic drive. Unlike mouse skin, where gammadelta T cells dominate, normal human skin contains resident alphabeta T cells that get sequenced too, which complicates analysis of the scalp TCR repertoire. Shared TCR sequences between patients were less evident than in mice, which may be partly attributable to HLA diversity in the patient population.

A word on this clone: Its antigen remains unidentified. No base qualities exist here, and no much larger clone lies one base off it.

Reading the germline V gene gives CDR1 SGHVS and CDR2 FQNEAQ. Spanning cysteine to phenylalanine, the CDR3 consists of 15 amino acids. Solely the CDR3 DNA is kept, with 45 bases framed from the first base. The germline V end is reduced by 4 bases and the J end by 3 bases; junction bases left unmatched: 3. The library was prepared using the immunoSEQ multiplex PCR assay. For TCR sequencing, RNA was extracted from every sample and reverse transcribed into cDNA to serve as template. First-strand cDNA was synthesized with SuperScript III using a 2:1 mix of oligo-dT and random hexamers. A synthetic immune receptor repertoire was used to assess amplification bias, and residual bias was removed computationally. The source study handled its data this way. Raw reads were preprocessed to remove errors, and CDR3 was defined by IMGT conventions from the conserved cysteine to phenylalanine. Clonality was computed as 1 minus the Shannon entropy, with the entropy normalized by log2 of the number of productive unique TCRs. Scalp TCRbeta sequences were cross-referenced with sorted blood CD4 and CD8 repertoires so that the CD4 or CD8 identity of scalp clones could be inferred. Sourced from immuneACCESS, this table was stored by TCRdb with only in-frame sequences that have V and J called. A share of the clones is absent; for the studies checked, an unresolved V gene accounts for under half, and the remainder has no known explanation. V and J calls and clone size are given by that table; D and trimming were obtained from the DNA. Within this sample are over 120,000 clones, with approximately 49% of them counted one time only. Roughly 0.9% of the sample belongs to the ten largest clones.

The sequence joins TRBV7-8 to TRBJ2-2, and TRBD1 matches 9 of the central bases. The sequenced sample was CD4+ T cells sorted from blood, obtained at week 0. The TCR originated in a human donor with alopecia areata. The encoded CDR3 is CASSYGQGYTGELFF. The sequence in DNA is TGTGCCAGCAGCTACGGACAGGGGTACACCGGGGAGCTGTTTTTT.